Following are 30 T cell receptor beta chains from one sample sequenced in a study of identical twins. TCRdb independently ran MiXCR on the 5' RACE reads; one entry per CDR3 protein. This table has some 560,000 distinct CDR3 sequences, approximately 9.6% appearing once. These same records also appear under a second study, on yellow fever vaccine responses in identical twins.

The source material was PBMCs. All receptors derive from a young woman in good health.

The chain carries TRBV7-9 and TRBJ2-7; tentatively, D is TRBD1 (5 bases). The CDR3 has 15 amino acids. The germline CDR1 and CDR2 sequences are SEHNR and FQNEAQ (reference sequence). With 7 bases removed from V and 2 bases from J, the gap between germline ends came to 18 bases. The CDR3 loop reads CASTQTTGEPYEQYF. CDR3 nucleotide sequence: TGTGCCAGCACCCAAACAACAGGCGAACCCTACGAGCAGTACTTC.

J is TRBJ2-1 and V is TRBV6-2 or TRBV6-3; D call uncertain. V lost 0 bases to trimming and J lost 10 bases, with 4 bases between them. Germline assignment: CDR1 MNHEY and CDR2 SVGEGT. This CDR3 is 11 amino acids long. The CDR3 region has the DNA TGTGCCAGCAGTTACTCCCTCGAGCAGTTCTTC. This gives the protein CASSYSLEQFF.

This clonotype was observed at least ten times. The chain employs TRBV28 and TRBJ2-7, with D perhaps TRBD2 (6 bases). From germline, CDR1 is MDHEN and CDR2 SYDVKM. The ends were cut back, 6 bases at V and 4 bases at J, with 16 bases in the middle. CDR3 length: 14 amino acids. CDR3 bases: TGTGCCAGCAGCCGGCCGGGAGCCAATTACGAGCAGTACTTC. It encodes CASSRPGANYEQYF. Combining the CDR3 with reference TRBV28 and TRBJ2-7 gives the whole variable domain DVKVTQSSRYLVKRTGEKVFLECVQDMDHENMFWYRQDPGLGLRLIYFSYDVKMKEKGDIPEGYSVSREKKERFSLILESASTNQTSMYLCASSRPGANYEQYFGPGTRLTVT.

This clonotype was detected many times. The chain uses TRBV29-1 and TRBJ2-2, with 10 nucleotides matching TRBD1. V shed 4 bases and J 3 bases; nucleotides not matched to a gene: 5. The CDR3 has 15 residues. The V gene's germline CDR1 is SQVTM and CDR2 ANQGSEA. CDR3: CSVVPGQGYTGELFF. CDR3 coding DNA: TGCAGCGTTGTACCGGGACAGGGGTACACCGGGGAGCTGTTTTTT.

The table lists this clonotype with many counts. This rearrangement joins TRBV3-1 to TRBJ2-5, with D maybe TRBD1 (5 bases). Germline V gene sequence: CDR1 LGHDT, CDR2 YNNKEL (reference sequence). This CDR3 has 15 residues. Trimming took off 4 bases at V and 5 bases at J, with 17 bases between the two ends. The CDR3: CASSPVLGVDETQYF. CDR3 nucleotide sequence: TGTGCCAGCAGCCCCGTTCTAGGGGTTGATGAGACCCAGTACTTC.

This clonotype was observed at least ten times. The rearrangement joins TRBV12-5 to TRBJ1-1; tentatively, D is TRBD1 (5 bases). The CDR3 is made up of 15 amino acids. V shed 1 base and J shed 0 bases, with 9 bases lying between them. Germline CDR1 is LGHNT and CDR2 is FRNRAP. CDR3 sequence: CASGLDRRMNTEAFF. The CDR3 bases are TGTGCTAGTGGTTTGGACAGGCGAATGAACACTGAAGCTTTCTTT.

V and J are TRBV5-5 and TRBJ2-5; weak D call: TRBD2 (6 bases). The CDR3 has 16 residues. CDR1 is SGHKS, CDR2 YYEKEE, per germline (reference sequence). V lost 3 bases and J 5 bases, leaving 20 bases between the germline ends. In DNA form, the CDR3 reads TGTGCCAGCAGCTCCGATCGCGGAGGGTTTCGGGAGACCCAGTACTTC. Translating gives CASSSDRGGFRETQYF. The variable domain in full, completed from reference TRBV5-5 and TRBJ2-5, reads DAGVTQSPTHLIKTRGQQVTLRCSPISGHKSVSWYQQVLGQGPQFIFQYYEKEERGRGNFPDRFSARQFPNYSSELNVNALLLGDSALYLCASSSDRGGFRETQYFGPGTRLLVL.

This clonotype was picked up many times. The V and J genes are TRBV15 and TRBJ2-7; D gene ambiguous. V was clipped by 0 bases and J by 1 base, with 7 bases between them. The germline V gene has CDR1 LNHNV and CDR2 YYDKDF (reference sequence). This CDR3 is built from 14 residues. CDR3 loop: CATSRDPGSYEQYF. The DNA for the CDR3 is TGTGCCACCAGCAGAGATCCAGGATCCTACGAGCAGTACTTC.

Ten or more counts support this clonotype. The chain employs TRBV7-2 and TRBJ1-6, with 8 bases lining up with TRBD1. Germline CDR1 and CDR2: SGHTA and FQGNSA. The CDR3 is made up of 15 amino acids. V trimming: 4 bases; J trimming: 9 bases; junction bases outside the gene matches: 8. The CDR3 sequence: CASSWQTGESSPLHF. Here the CDR3 DNA reads TGTGCCAGCAGCTGGCAGACAGGGGAGAGTTCACCCCTCCACTTT.

This clonotype has only a few counts. V usage is TRBV10-3 and J usage is TRBJ2-7, with 7 bases that match TRBD1. V shed 4 bases, J shed 4 bases, and the junction held 7 bases outside the gene matches. Germline CDR1 reads ENHRY; CDR2 reads SYGVKD. This CDR3 region has 14 residues. CDR3: CAISAFGTDYEQYF. CDR3 in DNA: TGTGCCATCAGTGCCTTTGGGACAGATTACGAGCAGTACTTC.

This clonotype showed up just a few times. The chain is built from TRBV3-1 and TRBJ1-2; no definite D call. Germline V gene sequence: CDR1 LGHDT, CDR2 YNNKEL (reference sequence). V was trimmed by 4 bases and J by 3 bases, leaving 9 bases between them. This CDR3 is built from 13 residues. The CDR3 DNA sequence: TGTGCCAGCAGCCGGAGGTCTGACTATGGCTACACCTTC. This codes for CASSRRSDYGYTF.

There are many counts of this clonotype. This chain connects TRBV20-1 to TRBJ2-3; TRBD1 agrees at 7 bases. CDR1 is DFQATT and CDR2 is SNEGSKA in the germline V gene (reference sequence). Unmatched junction bases numbered 2, after V lost 1 base and J lost 1 base. There are 14 residues in the CDR3. CDR3 residues: CSARVGTGTDTQYF. As DNA, the CDR3 is TGCAGTGCTAGAGTAGGGACAGGCACAGATACGCAGTATTTT.

In this sample, this clonotype turned up many times. The rearrangement links TRBV11-2 to TRBJ1-5; 9 nucleotides match TRBD1. V was clipped by 3 bases and J by 9 bases; unmatched bases: 3. The germline CDR1 and CDR2 sequences are SGHAT and FQNNGV. The CDR3 has 13 residues. The DNA for the CDR3 is TGTGCCAGCAGCTTCGGACAGGGGCGGCCCCAGCATTTT. Residues: CASSFGQGRPQHF.

Regarding this clonotype: Germline and junction disagree at one end, which may indicate a read error. The CDR3 sequence is CATSRGQGGSPLYF. Written as DNA, the CDR3 is TGTGCCACCAGCAGAGGCCAGGGAGGTTCACCCCTCTACTTT. V is TRBV15 and J is TRBJ1-6; a weak D match, TRBD1 (5 bases). Germline V gene lookup returns CDR1 LNHNV and CDR2 YYDKDF (reference sequence). This CDR3 has 14 amino acids.

There are a few counts of this clonotype. V and J are TRBV24-1 and TRBJ2-1, with TRBD2 identical over 14 bases. Trimming at V came to 4 bases and at J to 2 bases, leaving 9 bases not matched to a gene. The CDR3 is 19 amino acids. Looked up from germline, CDR1 is KGHDR and CDR2 is SFDVKD. CDR3 in amino acids: CATSERGLAGARPYNEQFF. CDR3 bases: TGTGCCACCAGTGAAAGGGGACTAGCGGGAGCGCGTCCCTACAATGAGCAGTTCTTC.

This sequence joins TRBV7-9 and TRBJ2-1, with D possibly called TRBD1 or TRBD2 (5 bases each). This CDR3 comprises 12 residues. Trimming removed 9 bases at V and 7 bases at J, with 13 bases between. Germline values: CDR1 SEHNR, CDR2 FQNEAQ (reference sequence). CDR3 DNA sequence: TGTGCCAGTAGGGACGTTTCGAATGAGCAGTTCTTC. This gives the protein CASRDVSNEQFF.

The table lists this clonotype with many counts. The chain combines TRBV10-3 with TRBJ2-1, with a tentative D call TRBD2 (7 bases). The V end was cut by 0 bases, the J end by 6 bases, with 15 bases between. In germline, CDR1 is ENHRY, CDR2 SYGVKD. The CDR3 has 16 amino acids. The CDR3 DNA is TGTGCCATCAGTGAGTCTAGGGGGGGAGATTCCAATGAGCAGTTCTTC. This encodes CAISESRGGDSNEQFF.

This clonotype occurred a few times. CDR3 sequence: CASSLALAFDYEQYF. The DNA of the CDR3 is TGCGCCAGCAGCTTGGCCCTAGCGTTCGACTACGAGCAGTACTTC. The gene calls are TRBV5-1 and TRBJ2-7, with a tentative D call TRBD2 (6 bases). CDR1 is SGHRS and CDR2 is YFSETQ in the germline V gene. The CDR3 extends over 15 amino acids. Trimming shortened V by 0 bases and J by 3 bases, and 13 bases separated the two germline ends.

This clonotype was found a few times. The CDR3 nucleotides are TGTGCCAGCAGCTTAGGGGCGACAGGGAAACAGCAGTACTTC. Its translation is CASSLGATGKQQYF. This chain joins TRBV7-8 and TRBJ2-7; the match to TRBD1 covers 7 bases. The CDR3 is made up of 14 amino acids. V lost 1 base and J lost 8; bases outside the gene matches: 8. Per germline, CDR1 SGHVS and CDR2 FQNEAQ.

CDR3 loop: CASSLKQGVGTEAFF. DNA for the CDR3: TGTGCCAGCAGCTTAAAACAGGGGGTCGGCACTGAAGCTTTCTTT. J is TRBJ1-1 and V is TRBV7-6, with TRBD1 matching over 8 bases. Germline V gene sequence: CDR1 SGHVS, CDR2 FNYEAQ. Trimming took 2 bases from V and 4 from J; bases not matched to a gene: 6. CDR3 length equals 15 residues.

This clonotype was counted only a few times. V and J are TRBV7-9 and TRBJ2-7; 8 bases are a match to TRBD2. Trimming cost V 11 bases and J 2 bases; bases outside gene matches: 8. This CDR3 has 13 residues. Germline CDR1 reads SEHNR; CDR2 reads FQNEAQ (reference sequence). This CDR3 reads CAVGAGGPYEQYF. For the CDR3, the DNA is TGTGCCGTCGGGGCGGGGGGTCCCTACGAGCAGTACTTC. Full variable domain (remainder filled in from reference TRBV7-9 and TRBJ2-7): DTGVSQNPRHKITKRGQNVTFRCDPISEHNRLYWYRQTLGQGPEFLTYFQNEAQLEKSRLLSDRFSAERPKGSFSTLEIQRTEQGDSAMYLCAVGAGGPYEQYFGPGTRLTVT.

This clonotype was recorded a few times. The rearrangement uses TRBV30 and TRBJ2-5; a weak D match, TRBD2 (6 bases). From germline, CDR1 is GTSNPN and CDR2 SVGIG (reference sequence). Trimming left V 4 bases short and J 4 bases short, with 10 bases between. The CDR3 is made up of 12 amino acids. In DNA form, the CDR3 reads TGTGCCTGGATGGGAGCGGGAGAGACCCAGTACTTC. As protein: CAWMGAGETQYF.

This clonotype was found a few times. The chain carries TRBV7-9 and TRBJ1-6; D is possibly TRBD1 (6 bases). Trimming took 5 bases from V and 8 from J, leaving 13 bases between them. Germline V lookup: CDR1 SEHNR, CDR2 FQNEAQ (reference sequence). This CDR3 contains 14 residues. The CDR3 loop reads CASSPRTAYSPLHF. The CDR3 region has the DNA TGTGCCAGCAGCCCCCGGACAGCCTATTCACCCCTCCACTTT.

This clonotype has only a few counts. V and J are TRBV20-1 and TRBJ1-3; D gene uncertain. Germline CDR1 reads DFQATT; CDR2 reads SNEGSKA (reference sequence). This CDR3 spans 15 amino acids. V dropped 3 bases and J dropped 0 bases, with 12 bases sitting between them. The CDR3 here is CSARGIDRSGNTIYF. CDR3 nucleotide sequence: TGCAGTGCTAGGGGGATAGACCGCTCTGGAAACACCATATATTTT.

Regarding this clonotype: A much larger clone is a single base away; this may be a read error. The chain recombines TRBV20-1 with TRBJ1-1; D may be TRBD1 (5 bases). Trimming took 0 bases from V and 4 from J, leaving 6 bases between them. Germline CDR1 and CDR2: DFQATT and SNEGSKA (reference sequence). This CDR3 is built from 12 residues. The CDR3: CSARDGGTEAFF. CDR3 in DNA: TGCAGTGCTAGAGATGGGGGCACTGAAGCTTTCTTT.

Points on this clonotype: This may come from a read error, since a much larger clone is one base off. The CDR3 region is CASAQSSYNEQFF. CDR3 bases: TGTGCTAGTGCCCAGAGCTCCTACAATGAGCAGTTCTTC. The gene calls are TRBV12-5 and TRBJ2-1; D gene ambiguous. The CDR3 loop spans 13 amino acids. From germline, CDR1 is LGHNT and CDR2 FRNRAP. The germline V and J ends were trimmed by 7 bases and 0 bases, with 7 bases remaining between them.

This clonotype was counted only a few times. The V gene is TRBV5-1, the J gene TRBJ2-6; 8 positions agree with TRBD1. This CDR3 contains 17 residues. V was pared by 6 bases and J by 0 bases, with 8 bases of the junction left unmatched. CDR1 is SGHRS and CDR2 is YFSETQ in the germline V gene. CDR3 nucleotides: TGCGCCAGCACCCCCGCAGGGGGCTACTCTGGGGCCAACGTCCTGACTTTC. Its protein product is CASTPAGGYSGANVLTF.

The rearrangement uses TRBV29-1 and TRBJ2-2; D is tentatively TRBD1 or TRBD2 (6 bases each). The CDR3 has 15 amino acids. In germline, CDR1 is SQVTM, CDR2 ANQGSEA. Trimming pared 4 bases from V and 4 bases from J, leaving 16 bases between. CDR3: CSVVGGSIGTGELFF. CDR3 bases: TGCAGCGTTGTAGGGGGGAGCATCGGCACCGGGGAGCTGTTTTTT.

This clonotype was seen a few times. V and J are TRBV29-1 and TRBJ2-2, with 7 positions matching TRBD1. This CDR3 has 16 residues. With 4 bases clipped from V and 0 bases from J, the junction kept 8 bases outside the gene matches. Per the germline V gene, CDR1 is SQVTM and CDR2 is ANQGSEA. The CDR3 reads CSVVIRQGANTGELFF. The CDR3 coding sequence is TGCAGCGTTGTCATCAGACAGGGCGCGAACACCGGGGAGCTGTTTTTT.

This clonotype was detected only a few times. The chain carries TRBV18 and TRBJ1-2, with a possible D match to TRBD1 (5 bases). The CDR3 is made up of 14 amino acids. The germline V gene encodes CDR1 KGHSH and CDR2 LQKENI. With 2 bases removed from V and 4 bases from J, the gap between germline ends came to 11 bases. The CDR3 nucleotides read TGTGCCAGCTCACCAGGGACCGAGGCCTATGGCTACACCTTC. Its translation: CASSPGTEAYGYTF.